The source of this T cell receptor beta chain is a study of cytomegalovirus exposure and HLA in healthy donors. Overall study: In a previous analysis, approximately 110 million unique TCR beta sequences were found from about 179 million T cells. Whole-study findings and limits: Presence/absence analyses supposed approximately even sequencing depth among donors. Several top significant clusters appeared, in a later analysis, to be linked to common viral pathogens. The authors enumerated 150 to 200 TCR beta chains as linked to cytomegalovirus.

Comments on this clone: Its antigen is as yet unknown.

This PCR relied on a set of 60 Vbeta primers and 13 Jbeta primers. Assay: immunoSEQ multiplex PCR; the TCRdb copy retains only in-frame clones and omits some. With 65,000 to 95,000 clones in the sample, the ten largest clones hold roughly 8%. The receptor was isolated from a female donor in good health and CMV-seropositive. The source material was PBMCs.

CDR3 coding DNA: TGTGCCAGCAGCCCTAACCCTGGTGCGGGAGGGGGGTACAATGAGCAGTTCTTC. Translated: CASSPNPGAGGGYNEQFF. This chain links TRBV7-3 with TRBJ2-1; the match to TRBD2 covers 9 bases. From germline, CDR1 is SGHTA and CDR2 FQGTGA. There are 18 residues in the CDR3. J lost 4 bases, V lost 5 bases, and 15 bases had no gene match.